This T cell receptor beta chain was observed in a study of control samples from healthy donors and cancer patients (TCRdb year 2020). Library prep was done by the immunoSEQ multiplex PCR assay. In TCRdb, the immuneACCESS table is reduced to in-frame sequences with V and J assigned. These tables do not hold every clone; where another copy was compared, an unresolved V gene accounts for under half, and the others remain unexplained. The sample has about 170,000 clones on record, just over 90% of them singletons. 4.1% of the sample is in the top ten clones. Trimming removed 5 bases from V and 7 bases from J; the gene matches leave 17 bases unexplained. CDR1 LGHDT and CDR2 YNNKEL are derived from the germline V gene (reference sequence). From its cysteine to its phenylalanine, the CDR3 spans 16 amino acids. The sequence is cut down to CDR3 DNA, 48 bases in frame from base 1. Remarks on this clone: No cognate antigen has been identified for it. Per-nucleotide qualities are absent, and no much larger clonotype sits a single base away.

Sequenced material: blood. The rearranged segments are TRBV3-1 (or the pseudogene TRBV3-2) and TRBJ2-7; TRBD2 matches 7 bases in the middle. This clonotype originated in a woman aged 55 to 70 in good health. The CDR3 protein: CASSSKGWGGLEEQYF. The nucleotide sequence is TGTGCCAGCAGCTCGAAAGGATGGGGGGGATTGGAGGAGCAGTACTTC.